A single sample gave rise to the 10 T cell receptor beta chains below, sequenced in a study of blood T cells in healthy people across ages. Primers used in a second PCR of about 6 to 11 cycles were a sample-barcoded 5' primer and a J-beta primer mix. TCRdb itself ran the 5' RACE reads through MiXCR, one entry per CDR3 protein. Among hundreds of thousands of distinct CDR3 sequences listed, 49% were seen once. The sequenced material came from blood. Source of these receptors: a woman aged 60-75 years in good health.

The gene calls are TRBV3-1 and TRBJ2-5; tentatively, D is TRBD2 (6 bases). There are 13 residues in the CDR3. Trimming took 5 bases from V and 11 from J, leaving 18 bases between them. CDR1 LGHDT and CDR2 YNNKEL come from the germline V gene (reference sequence). The CDR3 is CASSTTRGDEQYF. CDR3 coding DNA: TGTGCCAGCAGCACGACTAGGGGCGATGAGCAGTACTTC.

The chain carries TRBV15 and TRBJ2-7, with 8 bases that match TRBD2. This CDR3 contains 14 residues. Germline CDR1 reads LNHNV; CDR2 reads YYDKDF (reference sequence). The V gene end was trimmed by 7 bases and the J gene end by 5 bases; junction bases not matched to a gene: 10. Here the CDR3 DNA reads TGTGCCACCACCCAAGGGAGCGGGAGACACGAGCAGTACTTC. It codes for CATTQGSGRHEQYF.

This clonotype turned up a few times. The V call is TRBV20-1, the J call TRBJ2-5; D gene uncertain. Germline CDR1 and CDR2: DFQATT and SNEGSKA (reference sequence). This CDR3 spans 11 amino acids. Trimming cost V 6 bases and J 5 bases, with 10 bases left between them. CDR3 residues: CSAGPLETQYF. CDR3 nucleotide sequence: TGCAGTGCCGGACCCTTGGAGACCCAGTACTTC.

With regard to this clonotype: A single base separates this from a much larger clone, so it may be a read error. The chain employs TRBV29-1 and TRBJ2-7; 11 nucleotides align to TRBD2. Germline V CDR1 and CDR2: SQVTM, ANQGSEA. The CDR3 extends over 14 amino acids. The V gene end was trimmed by 7 bases and the J gene end by 2 bases; junction bases not matched to a gene: 7. The CDR3 loop reads CSAALAGGPYEQYF. The CDR3, as DNA: TGCAGCGCAGCTCTAGCGGGAGGTCCCTACGAGCAGTACTTC.

The rearrangement links TRBV27 to TRBJ2-6; 12 bases line up with TRBD1. With V trimmed by 5 bases and J by 3 bases, 8 bases remained unmatched. The CDR3 loop spans 18 amino acids. Germline V gene data show CDR1 as MNHEY and CDR2 as SMNVEV (reference sequence). The CDR3 loop is CASSTSGTGGFGANVLTF. The CDR3 DNA follows: TGTGCCAGCAGTACCTCCGGGACAGGGGGCTTTGGGGCCAACGTCCTGACTTTC.

The V call is TRBV6-5, the J call TRBJ1-6; a possible D gene is TRBD1 (5 bases). CDR3 length equals 13 residues. V lost 6 bases and J lost 10, with 13 bases in between. Per the germline V gene, CDR1 is MNHEY and CDR2 is SVGAGI. The CDR3 DNA sequence: TGTGCCAGCAGGCCCCAGGGCGACTCACCCCTCCACTTT. Translating gives CASRPQGDSPLHF.

This chain joins TRBV11-2 and TRBJ2-7; 12 nucleotides agree with TRBD2. The CDR3 sequence is 18 residues long. Looked up from germline, CDR1 is SGHAT and CDR2 is FQNNGV. After removal of 4 bases from V and 4 bases from J, the junction contained 14 bases not matched to a gene. The CDR3 loop reads CASSSISRTSGEVYEQYF. The CDR3 DNA reads as TGTGCCAGCAGCTCGATCTCGCGGACTAGCGGGGAGGTTTACGAGCAGTACTTC.

This chain links TRBV6-1 with TRBJ2-7; 8 bases line up with TRBD1. Germline loops: CDR1 MNHNS, CDR2 SASEGT. The CDR3 totals 13 residues. Germline trimming cut 11 bases from V and 4 bases from J; bases unmatched to any gene: 10. The CDR3 here is CAVGTGFWYEQYF. CDR3 DNA sequence: TGTGCCGTCGGGACAGGTTTCTGGTACGAGCAGTACTTC.

V usage is TRBV7-9 and J usage is TRBJ1-4; no reliable D call. In germline, CDR1 is SEHNR, CDR2 FQNEAQ (reference sequence). Trimming left V 9 bases short and J 4 bases short, with 12 bases between. The CDR3 consists of 13 residues. The CDR3 reads CARRARVNEKLFF. CDR3 bases: TGTGCCAGGCGTGCACGGGTTAATGAAAAACTGTTTTTT.

The chain combines TRBV9 with TRBJ2-1; 10 bases fit TRBD2. The germline V gene has CDR1 SGDLS and CDR2 YYNGEE. The V gene end was trimmed by 4 bases and the J gene end by 5 bases; junction bases not matched to a gene: 9. The CDR3 totals 16 residues. In DNA, the CDR3 is TGTGCCAGCAGCCCCTTCTCCGGGACTAGCGACAATGAGCAGTTCTTC. It yields the protein CASSPFSGTSDNEQFF.